This note documents a single T cell receptor (beta chain) sequence. The antigen is undetermined. The CDR3 extends over 17 amino acids. Looked up from germline, CDR1 is LNHDA and CDR2 is SQIVND (reference sequence). The junction had 13 bases not matched to a gene; V was cut back by 7 bases and J by 0 bases. Using immunoSEQ multiplex PCR, the repertoire was profiled, and TCRdb retains in-frame clones only, with some absent. The data show roughly 54,000 clones, 70% to 90% seen once. This entry belongs to a study of radiotherapy plus CTLA-4 blockade in lung cancer. Points from the study as a whole: The best predictor of response was reported to be early blood T cell clone dynamics, with interferon-beta. Blood-borne expansion of tumor-derived TCR clones followed radiotherapy plus ipilimumab.

The V call is TRBV19, the J call TRBJ1-1; 8 bases align to TRBD1. The receptor comes from a human donor with non-small cell lung cancer whose response to radiotherapy plus ipilimumab could not be evaluated. The material sequenced was peripheral blood, taken from a patient treated with radiotherapy plus ipilimumab. The CDR3 sequence is CASTKSGDRLMNTEAFF. The CDR3 DNA reads as TGTGCCAGTACTAAAAGCGGGGACAGGCTAATGAACACTGAAGCTTTCTTT.